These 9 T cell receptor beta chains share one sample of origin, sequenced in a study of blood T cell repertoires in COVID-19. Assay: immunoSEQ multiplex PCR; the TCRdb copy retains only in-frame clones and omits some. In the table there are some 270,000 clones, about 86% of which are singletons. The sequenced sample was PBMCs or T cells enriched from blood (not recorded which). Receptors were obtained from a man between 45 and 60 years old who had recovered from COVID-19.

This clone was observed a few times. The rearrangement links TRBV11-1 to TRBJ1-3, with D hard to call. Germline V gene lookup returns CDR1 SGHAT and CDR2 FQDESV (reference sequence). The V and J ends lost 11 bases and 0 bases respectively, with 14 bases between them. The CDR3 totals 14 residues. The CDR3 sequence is CASGARGSGNTIYF. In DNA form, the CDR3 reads TGTGCCTCCGGAGCCCGGGGCTCTGGAAACACCATATATTTT.

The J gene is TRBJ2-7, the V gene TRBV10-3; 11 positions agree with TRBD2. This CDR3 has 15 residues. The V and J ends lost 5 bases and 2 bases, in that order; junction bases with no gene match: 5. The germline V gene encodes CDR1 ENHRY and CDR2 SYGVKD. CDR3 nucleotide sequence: TGTGCCATCAGTCTAGCGGGAGGCGGTACCTACGAGCAGTACTTC. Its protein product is CAISLAGGGTYEQYF.

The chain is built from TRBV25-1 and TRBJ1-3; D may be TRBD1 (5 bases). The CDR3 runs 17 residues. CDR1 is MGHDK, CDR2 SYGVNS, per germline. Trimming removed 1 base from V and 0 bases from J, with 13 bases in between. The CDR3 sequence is CASSELQTGPSGNTIYF. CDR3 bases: TGTGCCAGCAGTGAATTGCAAACAGGCCCCTCTGGAAACACCATATATTTT.

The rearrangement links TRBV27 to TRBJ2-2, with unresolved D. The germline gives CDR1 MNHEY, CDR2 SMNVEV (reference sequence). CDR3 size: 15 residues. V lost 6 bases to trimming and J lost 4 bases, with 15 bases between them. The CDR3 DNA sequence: TGTGCCAGCAGCCTCTCGCCGGTGGTCACCGGGGAGCTGTTTTTT. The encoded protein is CASSLSPVVTGELFF.

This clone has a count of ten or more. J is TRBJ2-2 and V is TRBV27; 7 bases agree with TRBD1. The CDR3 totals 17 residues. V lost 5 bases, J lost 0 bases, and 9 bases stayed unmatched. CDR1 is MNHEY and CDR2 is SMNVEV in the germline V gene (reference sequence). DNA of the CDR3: TGTGCCAGCAGTCTCCGGGACAGACTTTCGAACACCGGGGAGCTGTTTTTT. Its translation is CASSLRDRLSNTGELFF.

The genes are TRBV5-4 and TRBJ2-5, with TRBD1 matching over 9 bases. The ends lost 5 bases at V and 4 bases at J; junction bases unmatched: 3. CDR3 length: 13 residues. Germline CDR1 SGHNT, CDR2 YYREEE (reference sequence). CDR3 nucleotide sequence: TGTGCCAGCAGACAGGGGGCAGGAGAGACCCAGTACTTC. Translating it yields CASRQGAGETQYF.

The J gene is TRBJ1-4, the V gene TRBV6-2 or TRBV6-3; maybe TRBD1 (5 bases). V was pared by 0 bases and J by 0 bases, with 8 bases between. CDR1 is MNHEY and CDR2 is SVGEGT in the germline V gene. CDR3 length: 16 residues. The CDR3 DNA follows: TGTGCCAGCAGTTACTCGCCAGGGACAACTAATGAAAAACTGTTTTTT. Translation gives CASSYSPGTTNEKLFF.

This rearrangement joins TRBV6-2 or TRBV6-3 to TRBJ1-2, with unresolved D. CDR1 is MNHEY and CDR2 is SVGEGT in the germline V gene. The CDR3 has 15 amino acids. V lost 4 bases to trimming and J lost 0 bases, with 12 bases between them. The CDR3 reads CASSSPDNANYGYTF. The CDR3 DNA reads TGTGCCAGCAGTTCCCCCGACAACGCTAACTATGGCTACACCTTC.

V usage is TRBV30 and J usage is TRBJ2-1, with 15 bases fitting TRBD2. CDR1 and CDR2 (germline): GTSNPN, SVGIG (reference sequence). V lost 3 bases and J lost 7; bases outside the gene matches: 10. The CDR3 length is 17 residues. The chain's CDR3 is CAWSPTRTSGGVNEQFF. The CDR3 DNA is TGTGCCTGGAGCCCAACTCGGACTAGCGGGGGGGTGAATGAGCAGTTCTTC.